This TCR beta chain appears in the sequencing data of a study of metastatic and nonmetastatic thyroid tumors. Findings and caveats of the study: Versus benign nodules, malignant thyroid tumors reportedly had significantly higher TCR beta diversity, in blood and tumor.

Every patient underwent thyroid surgery untreated. MiXCR was used by TCRdb to re-call the PCR reads. The sample holds around 6,400 clones; roughly 15% are singletons and the top ten take roughly 10%. This clone has at least ten counts. Its antigen remains unidentified. Germline-derived CDR1 and CDR2 are SGHTA and FQGNSA. The CDR3 totals 14 residues. V shed 5 bases and J 6 bases; nucleotides not matched to a gene: 3. Input material: tumor tissue. This receptor was taken from a male donor with papillary thyroid cancer or a benign thyroid nodule (not recorded which). Some clones in this sample may be carry-over from other donors' samples. The chain links TRBV7-2 to TRBJ1-4; TRBD1 matches 10 bases. CDR3 sequence: CASSRDRGYEKLFF. DNA for the CDR3: TGTGCCAGCAGCAGGGACAGGGGATATGAAAAACTGTTTTTT.